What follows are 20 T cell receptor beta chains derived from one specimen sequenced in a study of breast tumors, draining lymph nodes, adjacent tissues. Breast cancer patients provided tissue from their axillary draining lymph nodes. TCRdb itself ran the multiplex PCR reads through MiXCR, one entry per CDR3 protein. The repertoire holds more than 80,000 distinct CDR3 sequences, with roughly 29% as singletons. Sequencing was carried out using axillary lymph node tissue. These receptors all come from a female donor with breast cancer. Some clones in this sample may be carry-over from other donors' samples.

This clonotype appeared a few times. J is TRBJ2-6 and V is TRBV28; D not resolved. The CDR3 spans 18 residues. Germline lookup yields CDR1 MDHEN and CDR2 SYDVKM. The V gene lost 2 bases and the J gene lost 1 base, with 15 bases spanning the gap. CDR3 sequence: CASSLTGLGFSGANVLTF. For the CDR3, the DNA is TGTGCCAGCAGTTTAACCGGCCTCGGGTTTTCTGGGGCCAACGTCCTGACTTTC.

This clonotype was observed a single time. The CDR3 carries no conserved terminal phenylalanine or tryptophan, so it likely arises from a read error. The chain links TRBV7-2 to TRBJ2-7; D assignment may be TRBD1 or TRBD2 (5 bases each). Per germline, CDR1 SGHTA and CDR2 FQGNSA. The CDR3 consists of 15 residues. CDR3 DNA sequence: TGTGCCAGCAGCTTCAGGGACCACTCTTACTACGGGCAGTACTCC. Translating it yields CASSFRDHSYYGQYS.

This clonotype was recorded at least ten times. The CDR3 DNA is TGTGCCAGCGGATATGGGGCCCGGGGGGGAACCGGGGAGCTGTTTTTT. Protein sequence: CASGYGARGGTGELFF. The chain combines TRBV5-5 with TRBJ2-2; 8 bases map to TRBD2. CDR3 size: 16 residues. The germline gives CDR1 SGHKS, CDR2 YYEKEE (reference sequence). V trimming: 7 bases; J trimming: 5 bases; junction bases outside the gene matches: 13. The full variable domain, rest sourced from reference TRBV5-5 and TRBJ2-2, is DAGVTQSPTHLIKTRGQQVTLRCSPISGHKSVSWYQQVLGQGPQFIFQYYEKEERGRGNFPDRFSARQFPNYSSELNVNALLLGDSALYLCASGYGARGGTGELFFGEGSRLTVL.

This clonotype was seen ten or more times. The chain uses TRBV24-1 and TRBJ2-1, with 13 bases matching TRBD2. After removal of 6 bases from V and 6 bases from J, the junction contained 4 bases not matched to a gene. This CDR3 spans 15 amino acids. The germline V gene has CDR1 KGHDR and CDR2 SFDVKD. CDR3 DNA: TGTGCCACCAGTATTAGGACTAGCGGGAGCAATGAGCAGTTCTTC. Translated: CATSIRTSGSNEQFF.

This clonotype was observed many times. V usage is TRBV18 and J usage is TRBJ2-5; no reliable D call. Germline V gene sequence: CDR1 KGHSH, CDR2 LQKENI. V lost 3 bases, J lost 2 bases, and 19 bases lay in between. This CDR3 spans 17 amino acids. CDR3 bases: TGTGCCAGCTCACCGCAGAAACTACCGGATTTACAAGAGACCCAGTACTTC. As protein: CASSPQKLPDLQETQYF.

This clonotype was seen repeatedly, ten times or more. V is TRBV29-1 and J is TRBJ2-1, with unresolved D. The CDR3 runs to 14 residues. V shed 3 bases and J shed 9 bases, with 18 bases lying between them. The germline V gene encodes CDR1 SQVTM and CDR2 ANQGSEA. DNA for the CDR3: TGCAGCGTTGACGGGCTGTGGGGAAGAGTTGAGCAGTTCTTC. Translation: CSVDGLWGRVEQFF.

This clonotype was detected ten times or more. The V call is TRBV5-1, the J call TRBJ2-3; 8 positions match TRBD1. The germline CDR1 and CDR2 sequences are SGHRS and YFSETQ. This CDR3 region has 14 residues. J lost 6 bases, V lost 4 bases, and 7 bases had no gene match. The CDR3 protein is CASSPDRVGDTQYF. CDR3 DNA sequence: TGCGCCAGCAGCCCGGACAGGGTGGGCGATACGCAGTATTTT.

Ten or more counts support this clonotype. The CDR3 DNA follows: TGTGCCAGCAGCCAATTGGGGCTCGAGCAGTTCTTC. Protein: CASSQLGLEQFF. The rearrangement joins TRBV3-1 to TRBJ2-1; perhaps TRBD1 as D (5 bases). The V end lost 2 bases, the J end lost 10 bases, and 9 bases lay between the germline ends. There are 12 residues in the CDR3. In germline, CDR1 is LGHDT, CDR2 YNNKEL (reference sequence).

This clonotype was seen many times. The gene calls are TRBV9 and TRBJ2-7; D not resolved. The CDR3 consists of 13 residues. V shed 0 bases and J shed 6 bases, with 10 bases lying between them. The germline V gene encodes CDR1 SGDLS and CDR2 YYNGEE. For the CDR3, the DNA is TGTGCCAGCAGCGTAGGCTCCACCAGCGAGCAGTACTTC. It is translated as CASSVGSTSEQYF.

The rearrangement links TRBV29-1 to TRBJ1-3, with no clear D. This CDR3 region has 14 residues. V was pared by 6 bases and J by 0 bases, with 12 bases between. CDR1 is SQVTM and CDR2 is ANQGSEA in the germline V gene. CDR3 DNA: TGCAGCGTGACCGGGTCAAGCTCTGGAAACACCATATATTTT. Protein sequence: CSVTGSSSGNTIYF.

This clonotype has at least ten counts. DNA for the CDR3: TGTGCCAGCAGTGCTACAGGGGGCGTCTATAATTCACCCCTCCACTTT. Its protein is CASSATGGVYNSPLHF. The V gene is TRBV2, the J gene TRBJ1-6; 9 bases line up with TRBD1. Germline loops: CDR1 SNHLY, CDR2 FYNNEI. V lost 4 bases to trimming and J lost 3 bases; unmatched junction nucleotides: 4. The CDR3 is 16 residues long.

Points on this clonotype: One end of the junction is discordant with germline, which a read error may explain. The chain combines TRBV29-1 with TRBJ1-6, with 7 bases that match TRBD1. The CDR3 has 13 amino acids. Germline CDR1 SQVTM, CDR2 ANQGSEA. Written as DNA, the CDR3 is TGCAGCGTTGAATCCGACAGGGCGGAACCCCTCAACTTT. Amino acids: CSVESDRAEPLNF. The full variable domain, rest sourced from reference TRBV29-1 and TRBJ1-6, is SAVISQKPSRDICQRGTSLTIQCQVDSQVTMMFWYRQQPGQSLTLIATANQGSEATYESGFVIDKFPISRPNLTFSTLTVSNMSPEDSSIYLCSVESDRAEPLNFGNGTRLTVT.

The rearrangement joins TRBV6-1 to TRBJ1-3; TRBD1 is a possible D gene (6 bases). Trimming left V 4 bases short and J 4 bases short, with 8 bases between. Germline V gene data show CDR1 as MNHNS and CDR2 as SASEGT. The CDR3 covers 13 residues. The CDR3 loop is CASSAGQGNTIYF. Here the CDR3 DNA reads TGTGCCAGCAGTGCGGGACAAGGAAACACCATATATTTT.

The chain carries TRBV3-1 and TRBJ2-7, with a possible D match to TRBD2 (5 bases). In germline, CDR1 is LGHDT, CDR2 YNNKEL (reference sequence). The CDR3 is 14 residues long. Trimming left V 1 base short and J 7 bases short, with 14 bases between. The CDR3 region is CASSQGQDTGEQYF. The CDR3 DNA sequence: TGTGCCAGCAGCCAAGGCCAGGATACGGGGGAGCAGTACTTC.

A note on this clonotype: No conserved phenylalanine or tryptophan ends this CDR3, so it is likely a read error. In DNA form, the CDR3 reads TGCAGCGTTGAGGACAGGGGGGCCTACGGGCAGTACATC. Translating it yields CSVEDRGAYGQYI. V gene TRBV29-1 combines with J gene TRBJ2-7; TRBD1 matches 10 bases. The germline V gene has CDR1 SQVTM and CDR2 ANQGSEA. This CDR3 is 13 amino acids long.

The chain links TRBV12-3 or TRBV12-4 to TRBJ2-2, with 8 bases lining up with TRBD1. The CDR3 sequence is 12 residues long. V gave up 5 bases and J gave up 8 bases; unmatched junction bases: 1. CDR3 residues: CASSRDRGELFF. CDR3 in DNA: TGTGCCAGCAGTAGGGACAGGGGGGAGCTGTTTTTT.

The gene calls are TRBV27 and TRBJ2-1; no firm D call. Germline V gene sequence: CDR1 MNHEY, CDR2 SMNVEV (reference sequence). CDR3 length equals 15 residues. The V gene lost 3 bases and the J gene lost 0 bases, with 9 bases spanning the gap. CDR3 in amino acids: CASSFGSFSYNEQFF. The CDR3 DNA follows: TGTGCCAGCAGTTTTGGTTCCTTCTCCTACAATGAGCAGTTCTTC.

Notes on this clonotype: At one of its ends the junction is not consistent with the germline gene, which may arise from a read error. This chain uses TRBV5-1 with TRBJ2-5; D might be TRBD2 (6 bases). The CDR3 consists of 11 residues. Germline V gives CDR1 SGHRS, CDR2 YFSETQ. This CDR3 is CASRGEETRYF. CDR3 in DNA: TGCGCCAGCAGGGGGGAGGAGACCCGGTACTTC.

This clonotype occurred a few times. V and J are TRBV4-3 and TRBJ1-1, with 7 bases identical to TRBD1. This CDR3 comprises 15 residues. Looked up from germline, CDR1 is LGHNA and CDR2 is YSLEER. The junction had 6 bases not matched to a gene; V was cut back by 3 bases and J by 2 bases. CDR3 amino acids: CASSQNRQGNTEAFF. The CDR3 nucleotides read TGCGCCAGCAGCCAGAATAGACAGGGTAACACTGAAGCTTTCTTT.

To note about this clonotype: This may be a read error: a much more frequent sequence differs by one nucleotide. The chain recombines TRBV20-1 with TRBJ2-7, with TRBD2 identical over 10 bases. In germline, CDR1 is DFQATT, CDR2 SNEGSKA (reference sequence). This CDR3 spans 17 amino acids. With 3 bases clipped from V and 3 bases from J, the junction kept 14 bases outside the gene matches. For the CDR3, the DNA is TGCAGTGCTAGGGGTGTAGCGGGAGGTTCAGATTTCTACGAGCAGTACTTC. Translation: CSARGVAGGSDFYEQYF.